The clone carrying this T cell receptor beta chain has ten or more counts. The data originate from a study of blood T cell repertoires in COVID-19. Study-level background: Spain, Italy and the United States supplied samples that represented acute and convalescent COVID-19. Sample material is recorded as cDNA or gDNA derived from T cells, B-cell-depleted T cells, or PBMCs.

In the study's own analysis: By means of reference gene primer amplification, nucleated cell counts were estimated. Only in-frame clones appear in the TCRdb table, and some are missing; sequencing was by immunoSEQ multiplex PCR. D and trimming were read from the DNA, whereas the V and J calls and clone size are those reported in that table. This sample has fewer than 90,000 clones, with roughly 86% found just once. Germline V gene lookup returns CDR1 SGHKS and CDR2 YYEKEE (reference sequence). Trimming removed 0 bases at V and 8 bases at J, with 9 bases between. The CDR3 loop spans 13 amino acids. The receptor was isolated from a man in his 70s with acute or convalescent COVID-19. The chain recombines TRBV5-5 with TRBJ2-1; D ambiguous. The material sequenced was peripheral blood. CDR3 nucleotide sequence: TGTGCCAGCAGCTTGGAAGGAGATGATGAGCAGTTCTTC. Protein product: CASSLEGDDEQFF.